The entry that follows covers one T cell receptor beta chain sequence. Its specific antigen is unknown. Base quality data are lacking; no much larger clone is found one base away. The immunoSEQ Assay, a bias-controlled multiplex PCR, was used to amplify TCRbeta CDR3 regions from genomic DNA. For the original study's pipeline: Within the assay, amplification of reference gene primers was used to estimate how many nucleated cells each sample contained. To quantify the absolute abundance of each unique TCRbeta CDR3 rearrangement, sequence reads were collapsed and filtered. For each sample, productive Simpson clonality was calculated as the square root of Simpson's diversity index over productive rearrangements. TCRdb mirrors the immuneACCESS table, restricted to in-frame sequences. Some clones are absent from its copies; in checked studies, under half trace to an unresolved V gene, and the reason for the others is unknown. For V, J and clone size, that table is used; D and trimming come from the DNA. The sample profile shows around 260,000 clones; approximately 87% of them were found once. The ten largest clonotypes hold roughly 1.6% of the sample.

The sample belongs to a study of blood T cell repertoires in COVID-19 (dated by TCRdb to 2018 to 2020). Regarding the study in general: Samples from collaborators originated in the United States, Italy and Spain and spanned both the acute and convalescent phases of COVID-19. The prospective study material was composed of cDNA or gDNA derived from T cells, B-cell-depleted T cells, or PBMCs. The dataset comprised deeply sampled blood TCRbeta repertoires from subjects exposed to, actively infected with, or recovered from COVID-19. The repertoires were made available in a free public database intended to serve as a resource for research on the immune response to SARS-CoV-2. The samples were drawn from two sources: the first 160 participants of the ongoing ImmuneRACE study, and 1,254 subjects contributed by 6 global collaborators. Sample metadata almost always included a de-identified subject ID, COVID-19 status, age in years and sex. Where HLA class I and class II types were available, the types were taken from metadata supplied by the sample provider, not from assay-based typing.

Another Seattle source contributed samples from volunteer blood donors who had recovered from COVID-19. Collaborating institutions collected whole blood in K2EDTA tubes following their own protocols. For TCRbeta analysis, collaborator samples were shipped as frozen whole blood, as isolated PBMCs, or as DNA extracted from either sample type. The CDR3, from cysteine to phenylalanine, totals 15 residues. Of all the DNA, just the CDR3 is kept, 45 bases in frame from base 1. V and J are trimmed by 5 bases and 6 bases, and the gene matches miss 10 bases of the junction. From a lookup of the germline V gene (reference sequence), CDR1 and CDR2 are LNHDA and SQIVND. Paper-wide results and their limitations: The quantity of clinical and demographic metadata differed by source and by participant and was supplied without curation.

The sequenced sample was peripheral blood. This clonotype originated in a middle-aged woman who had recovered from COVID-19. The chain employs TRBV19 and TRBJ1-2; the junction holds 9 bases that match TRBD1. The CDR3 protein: CASSLQGAPWDGYTF. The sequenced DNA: TGTGCCAGTAGTCTACAGGGGGCCCCCTGGGATGGCTACACCTTC.